A selection of T cell receptor beta chains follows, all from one sample in a study of blood T cell repertoires in COVID-19. Measured with immunoSEQ multiplex PCR; TCRdb has only the in-frame clones, and not every one. This sample has approximately 350,000 clones; more than 75% occur once, and the top ten carry under 6.5%. Sequencing was carried out using peripheral blood. These receptors originate from a woman between 50 and 59 years old with COVID-19, enrolled during active disease. CDR3s include the opening cysteine and the closing phenylalanine or tryptophan. Each record gives: D gene, clone size, J gene, V gene, CDR3 DNA, CDR3 protein. A D gene is named only where the DNA matches it firmly. A clone size is listed for some rows: how often the clone was seen (once, few, many), or a class if it is expanded.

>TRBD1|NA|TRBJ2-7|TRBV27
TGTGCCAGCAGTTTACGGCAGGGGGCGGGCTACGAGCAGTACTTC
CASSLRQGAGYEQYF
>TRBD1|NA|TRBJ2-3|TRBV11-3
TGTGCCAGCAGCTTAGGGACAGGTGGGACAGATACGCAGTATTTT
CASSLGTGGTDTQYF
>NA|NA|TRBJ1-2|TRBV6-1
TGTGCCAGCAGTGACAGGGTTTCTGGCTACACCTTC
CASSDRVSGYTF
>TRBD1|NA|TRBJ1-2|TRBV18
TGTGCCAGCTCACCGACAGGGGACTATGGCTACACCTTC
CASSPTGDYGYTF
>TRBD1|few|TRBJ2-7|TRBV6-2/TRBV6-3
TGTGCCAGCAGTTATCTCCCATCCACGGGACAGGGTAACGAGCAGTACTTC
CASSYLPSTGQGNEQYF
>TRBD2|NA|TRBJ2-1|TRBV9
TGTGCCAGCAGCGGGGGGACTACCTACAATGAGCAGTTCTTC
CASSGGTTYNEQFF
>NA|NA|TRBJ2-1|TRBV28
TGTGCCAGCAGGACCAGGGGATACAATGAGCAGTTCTTC
CASRTRGYNEQFF
>NA|once|TRBJ1-5|TRBV19
TGTGCCAGTAGTATACAGGGTTATAGCAATCAGCCCCAGCATTTT
CASSIQGYSNQPQHF
>NA|NA|TRBJ2-1|TRBV3-1/TRBV3-2
TGTGCCAGCAGCCAAGGTCAGAGCAGGACCTACAATGAGCAGTTCTTC
CASSQGQSRTYNEQFF
>TRBD1|NA|TRBJ1-1|TRBV10-1
TGCGCCAGCCGACAGGGATTGAACACTGAAGCTTTCTTT
CASRQGLNTEAFF
>TRBD1|NA|TRBJ2-1|TRBV5-1
TGCGCCAGCAGCGGATGGGACAGCTCCTACAATGAGCAGTTCTTC
CASSGWDSSYNEQFF
>NA|NA|TRBJ2-1|TRBV24-1
TGTGCCACCAGTGATAACGGGAAGGGTATCGGTGAGCAGTTCTTC
CATSDNGKGIGEQFF
>NA|NA|TRBJ2-7|TRBV11-3
TGTGCCAGCAGCCACCGAGGAATTGGAACCTACGAGCAGTACTTC
CASSHRGIGTYEQYF
>NA|NA|TRBJ2-1|TRBV24-1
TGTGCCACCAGTGATTTGCTTGGGGGCGATGAGCAGTTCTTC
CATSDLLGGDEQFF
>TRBD2|NA|TRBJ2-7|TRBV5-4
TGTGCCAGCAGCTCTAGCGGGAGGGCCTCCGAGCAGTACTTC
CASSSSGRASEQYF
>TRBD2|NA|TRBJ2-1|TRBV7-9
TGTGCCAGCAGCTTATTCGGACTAGCGGATCTTAATGAGCAGTTCTTC
CASSLFGLADLNEQFF
>NA|NA|TRBJ2-6|TRBV10-1
TGCGCCAGCAGTGAGGGACCCGGGCCGCCGGACAGACAATGGCGGTCTGGGGCCAACGTCCTGACTTTC
CASSEGPGPPDRQWRSGANVLTF
>TRBD1|few|TRBJ1-2|TRBV5-4
TGTGCCAGCAGCTTGGACAGGGGACATGGCTACACCTTC
CASSLDRGHGYTF
>NA|NA|TRBJ1-2|TRBV30
TGTGCCTCGAAAGGGGGTATTTATGGCTACACCTTC
CASKGGIYGYTF
>TRBD2|NA|TRBJ2-3|TRBV6-4
TGTGCCAGCAGTGACGCTACTAGCGGGAGCACAGATACGCAGTATTTT
CASSDATSGSTDTQYF
>TRBD2|once|TRBJ2-7|TRBV7-8
TGTGCCAGCAGCTTACCCCCGGGGGAAACTAGCGGACGCTACGAGCAGTACTTC
CASSLPPGETSGRYEQYF
>TRBD1|NA|TRBJ1-5|TRBV2
TGTGCCAGCAGGGAACAGGGGGCGGCGGCAAATCAGCCCCAGCATTTT
CASREQGAAANQPQHF
>NA|once|TRBJ2-7|TRBV28
TGTGCCAGCAGTTTCTACTACGAGCAGTACTTC
CASSFYYEQYF
>NA|NA|TRBJ1-1|TRBV19
TGTGCCAGTAGTCGGGGGGCGGTTAAGAACACTGAAGCTTTCTTT
CASSRGAVKNTEAFF
>NA|NA|TRBJ2-2|TRBV14
TGTGCCAGCAGCCAAAACAGGGCCAACGGGGAGCTGTTTTTT
CASSQNRANGELFF
>TRBD2|once|TRBJ2-7|TRBV7-9
TGTGCCAGCAGTGACAGCGGGAATTCCCACGAGCAGTACTTC
CASSDSGNSHEQYF
>NA|NA|TRBJ2-1|TRBV19
TGTGCCAGTAGTATACGGGGAGATGAGCAGTTCTTC
CASSIRGDEQFF
>NA|NA|TRBJ2-2|TRBV29-1
TGCAGCGTTGGGGCAGGGGTTACCACCGGGGAGCTGTTTTTT
CSVGAGVTTGELFF
>TRBD1|NA|TRBJ1-1|TRBV25-1
TGTGCCAGCAGGGGACAGAACTACGGGAACACTGAAGCTTTCTTT
CASRGQNYGNTEAFF
>NA|NA|TRBJ2-2|TRBV10-1
TGCGCCACCATGGAGGGGGCAGCGGGGGACACCGGGGAGCTGTTTTTT
CATMEGAAGDTGELFF
>TRBD2|NA|TRBJ2-7|TRBV3-1/TRBV3-2
TGTGCCAGCAGCCCAGGACTAGCGGGGTACTACGAGCAGTACTTC
CASSPGLAGYYEQYF